This T cell receptor (beta chain) was identified in a study of CD8 T cells in ankylosing spondylitis. Study conclusions and caveats: Roughly eight highly homologous variants formed a TCR beta motif that appeared characteristic of ankylosing spondylitis blood. Significant enrichment of disease-linked clones was reported in matched ankylosing spondylitis synovial fluid. In reactive arthritis synovial fluid and blood, some motif variants had been reported before.

The CDR3 is 13 residues long. From germline, CDR1 is DFQATT and CDR2 SNEGSKA (reference sequence). Trimming removed 3 bases at V and 5 bases at J, with 12 bases between. This clonotype was picked up many times. The antigen is not known. By quantitative 5'-RACE with molecular barcodes, the TCR beta libraries were made. From the 5' RACE reads, TCRdb called clonotypes with MiXCR, one entry per CDR3 protein. The table includes around 490,000 distinct CDR3 sequences, 5.3% detected once. The genes are TRBV20-1 and TRBJ2-3; unclear D gene. Sample: blood, either unsorted or a sorted T cell fraction (not recorded which). This receptor was identified in a male donor with ankylosing spondylitis. In DNA, the CDR3 is TGCAGTGCTAGGGGTGCGGCGGTAGATACGCAGTATTTT. Its translation is CSARGAAVDTQYF.